These T cell receptor beta chains were read from a single sample in a study of response to subunit inactivated influenza vaccine. TCRdb reprocessed the RT-PCR reads with MiXCR, giving one entry per CDR3 protein. The table records roughly 500,000 distinct CDR3 sequences, approximately 15% of them present only once. Sample: CD4+ T cells sorted from PBMCs, taken around 2 years after vaccination. The receptors shown here come from a man in his fifties or sixties who received an inactivated influenza vaccine. Both conserved end residues are part of each CDR3. The D gene is left open where the match is weak. For some rows the clone size is stated as once, few or many, or as a class when expanded; others skip it.

TRBD1 | TRBJ1-4 | NA | TRBV5-1 | TGCGCCAGCAGCTCGGGGACAGGGAAGGGTGAAAAACTGTTTTTT | CASSSGTGKGEKLFF
TRBD1 | TRBJ2-7 | few | TRBV7-8 | TGTGCCAGCAGCCCGGGACAGGGAAGGCACGAGCAGTACTTC | CASSPGQGRHEQYF
NA | TRBJ2-3 | few | TRBV7-2 | TGTGCCAGCAGCCCTAGGGGAACTAACACAGATACGCAGTATTTT | CASSPRGTNTDTQYF
NA | TRBJ2-4 | few | TRBV21-1 | TGTGCCAGCAGCACCAACCCGGAGGCCAAAAACATTCAGTACTTC | CASSTNPEAKNIQYF
TRBD1 | TRBJ2-4 | many | TRBV20-1 | TGCAGTGCTAGACCCCAGGGGGCTAGCAAAAACATTCAGTACTTC | CSARPQGASKNIQYF
TRBD1 | TRBJ1-4 | NA | TRBV10-3 | TGTGCCGTCCGGGACAGCACTAATGAAAAACTGTTTTTT | CAVRDSTNEKLFF
NA | TRBJ2-7 | many | TRBV5-6 | TGTGCCAGCAGCTTGGACACCTCCTACGAGCAGTACTTC | CASSLDTSYEQYF
TRBD1 | TRBJ2-7 | few | TRBV20-1 | TGCAGTGCTGACCGGGACAGGTCCCTGAACGAGCAGTACTTC | CSADRDRSLNEQYF
NA | TRBJ2-3 | NA | TRBV6-1 | TGTGCCAGCAGTGAACAGGGAGCAGATACGCAGTATTTT | CASSEQGADTQYF
NA | TRBJ2-5 | NA | TRBV6-1 | TGTGCCAGCAGTGATCCCCAGGGTTTTCGGGAGACCCAGTACTTC | CASSDPQGFRETQYF
NA | TRBJ2-7 | many | TRBV10-3 | TGTGCCATCAGTGAGTCTTGGGGCGCCTACTACGAGCAGTACTTC | CAISESWGAYYEQYF
TRBD2 | TRBJ2-2 | few | TRBV28 | TGTGCCAGCAGTTTACTAGCGGGAGGAATTGGGGAGCTGTTTTTT | CASSLLAGGIGELFF
TRBD2 | TRBJ2-5 | NA | TRBV9 | TGTGCCAGCAGCCCCGCATTTCGAGGCGGGGGTGAGACCCAGTACTTC | CASSPAFRGGGETQYF
NA | TRBJ1-1 | NA | TRBV30 | TGTGCCTGGATGGGCCTGGCCCGCACTGAAGCTTTCTTT | CAWMGLARTEAFF
NA | TRBJ2-3 | few | TRBV6-2/TRBV6-3 | TGTGCCAGCAGTTACCGCGACAGAGAGTCCACAGATACGCAGTATTTT | CASSYRDRESTDTQYF
NA | TRBJ2-1 | NA | TRBV14 | TGTGCCAGCAGCCAAATCCCGGGCGGCGGTGAGCAGTTCTTC | CASSQIPGGGEQFF
NA | TRBJ1-2 | NA | TRBV5-1 | TGCGCCAGCAGCTTGGGAGCAGGGAGTGGCTACACCTTC | CASSLGAGSGYTF
NA | TRBJ1-1 | NA | TRBV20-1 | TGCAGTCCACTCGGTCGAGTCACTGAAGCTTTCTTT | CSPLGRVTEAFF
TRBD1 | TRBJ2-3 | few | TRBV11-1 | TGTGCCAGCAGCAACACAGGGGGCGCTAGCACAGATACGCAGTATTTT | CASSNTGGASTDTQYF
TRBD1 | TRBJ1-1 | NA | TRBV5-1 | TGCGCCAGCAGCTTGACAGGGGTGGGAATGAACACTGAAGCTTTCTTT | CASSLTGVGMNTEAFF
NA | TRBJ1-1 | NA | TRBV29-1 | TGCAGCGTTTCCCTCGCGTTGAACACTGAAGCTTTCTTT | CSVSLALNTEAFF
NA | TRBJ2-1 | few | TRBV18 | TGTGCCAGCTCACCAGAGAATGAGCAGTTCTTC | CASSPENEQFF
NA | TRBJ1-1 | few | TRBV12-3/TRBV12-4 | TGTGCCAGCAGCCCCTTGGCCACTGAAGCTTTCTTT | CASSPLATEAFF
NA | TRBJ2-7 | NA | TRBV6-5 | TGTGCCAGCAGTTACGGTAGGGGGAGGGCTTACGAGCAGTACTTC | CASSYGRGRAYEQYF
NA | TRBJ1-4 | few | TRBV3-1 | TGTGCCAGCCACGGGCGGGCTAATGAAAAACTGTTTTTT | CASHGRANEKLFF
TRBD1 | TRBJ2-7 | NA | TRBV7-8 | TGTGCCAGCAGCTTAGGACAGGGGAAAGGCTACGAGCAGTACTTC | CASSLGQGKGYEQYF